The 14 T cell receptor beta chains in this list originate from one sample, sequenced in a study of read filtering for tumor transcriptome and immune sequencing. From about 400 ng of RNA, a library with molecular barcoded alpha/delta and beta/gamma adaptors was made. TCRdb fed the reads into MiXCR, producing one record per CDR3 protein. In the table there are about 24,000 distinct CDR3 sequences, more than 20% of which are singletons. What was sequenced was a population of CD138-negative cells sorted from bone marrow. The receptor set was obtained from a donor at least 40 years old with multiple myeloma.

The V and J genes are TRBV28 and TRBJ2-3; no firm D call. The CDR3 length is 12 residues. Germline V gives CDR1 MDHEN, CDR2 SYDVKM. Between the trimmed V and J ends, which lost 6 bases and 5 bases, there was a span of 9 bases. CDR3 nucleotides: TGTGCCAGCAGCCTGCTGAGAGATACGCAGTATTTT. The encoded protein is CASSLLRDTQYF.

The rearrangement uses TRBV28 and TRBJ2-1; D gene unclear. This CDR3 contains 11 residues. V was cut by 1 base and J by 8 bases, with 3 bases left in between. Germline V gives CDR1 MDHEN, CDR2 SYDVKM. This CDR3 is CASSLSYEQFF. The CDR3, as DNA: TGTGCCAGCAGTTTATCTTATGAGCAGTTCTTC.

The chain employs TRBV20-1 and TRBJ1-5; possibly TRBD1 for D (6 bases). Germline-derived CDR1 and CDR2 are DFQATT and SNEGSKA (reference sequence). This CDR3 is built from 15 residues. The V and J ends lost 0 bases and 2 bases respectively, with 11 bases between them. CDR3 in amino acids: CSAREGGRGNQPQHF. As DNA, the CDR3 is TGCAGTGCTAGAGAAGGGGGAAGGGGCAATCAGCCCCAGCATTTT.

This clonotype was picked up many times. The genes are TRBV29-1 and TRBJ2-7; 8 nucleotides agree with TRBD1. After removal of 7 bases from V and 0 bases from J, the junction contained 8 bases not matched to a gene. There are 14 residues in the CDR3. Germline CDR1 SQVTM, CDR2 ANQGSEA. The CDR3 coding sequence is TGCAGCGCCAGGGACAGGAGCTCCTCCTACGAGCAGTACTTC. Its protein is CSARDRSSSYEQYF.

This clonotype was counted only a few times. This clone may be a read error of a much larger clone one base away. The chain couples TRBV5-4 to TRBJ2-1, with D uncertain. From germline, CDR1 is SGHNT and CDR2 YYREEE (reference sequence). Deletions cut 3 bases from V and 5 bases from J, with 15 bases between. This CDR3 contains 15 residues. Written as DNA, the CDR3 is TGTGCCAGCAGCTGGCTGGGTGAACCCGACAATGAGCAGTTCTTC. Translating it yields CASSWLGEPDNEQFF.

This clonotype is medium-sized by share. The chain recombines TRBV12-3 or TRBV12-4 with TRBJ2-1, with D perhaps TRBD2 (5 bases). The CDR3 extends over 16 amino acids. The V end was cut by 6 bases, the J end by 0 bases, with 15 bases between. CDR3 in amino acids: CASRSLSDISYNEQFF. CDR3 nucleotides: TGTGCCAGCAGATCTCTTAGCGATATCTCCTACAATGAGCAGTTCTTC.

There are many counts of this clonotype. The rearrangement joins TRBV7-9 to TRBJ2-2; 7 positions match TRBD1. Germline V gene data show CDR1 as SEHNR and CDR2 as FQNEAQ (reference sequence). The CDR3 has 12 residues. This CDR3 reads CVAGGDTGELFF. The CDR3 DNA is TGTGTCGCAGGGGGTGACACCGGGGAGCTGTTTTTT. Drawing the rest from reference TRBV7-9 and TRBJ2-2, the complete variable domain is DTGVSQNPRHKITKRGQNVTFRCDPISEHNRLYWYRQTLGQGPEFLTYFQNEAQLEKSRLLSDRFSAERPKGSFSTLEIQRTEQGDSAMYLCVAGGDTGELFFGEGSRLTVL.

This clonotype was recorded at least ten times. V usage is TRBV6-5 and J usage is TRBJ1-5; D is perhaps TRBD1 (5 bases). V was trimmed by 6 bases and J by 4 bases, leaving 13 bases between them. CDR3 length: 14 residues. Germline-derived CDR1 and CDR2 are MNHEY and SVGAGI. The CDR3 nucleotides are TGTGCCAGCAGGGGGGGGGGGAGAAATCAGCCCCAGCATTTT. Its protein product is CASRGGGRNQPQHF.

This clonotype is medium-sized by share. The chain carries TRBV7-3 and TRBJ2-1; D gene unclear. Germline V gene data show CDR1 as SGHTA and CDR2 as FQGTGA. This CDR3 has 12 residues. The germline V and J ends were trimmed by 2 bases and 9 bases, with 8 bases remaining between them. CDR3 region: CASSLGWGEQFF. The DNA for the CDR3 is TGTGCCAGCAGCTTAGGATGGGGTGAGCAGTTCTTC.

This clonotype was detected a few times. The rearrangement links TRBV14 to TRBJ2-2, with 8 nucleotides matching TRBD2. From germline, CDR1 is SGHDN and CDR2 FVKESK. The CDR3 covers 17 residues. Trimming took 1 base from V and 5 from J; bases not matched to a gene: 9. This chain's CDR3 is CASSQVPGLVRTGELFF. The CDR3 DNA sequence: TGTGCCAGCAGCCAAGTCCCGGGACTAGTGAGAACCGGGGAGCTGTTTTTT. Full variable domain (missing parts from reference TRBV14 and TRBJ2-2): EAGVTQFPSHSVIEKGQTVTLRCDPISGHDNLYWYRRVMGKEIKFLLHFVKESKQDESGMPNNRFLAERTGGTYSTLKVQPAELEDSGVYFCASSQVPGLVRTGELFFGEGSRLTVL.

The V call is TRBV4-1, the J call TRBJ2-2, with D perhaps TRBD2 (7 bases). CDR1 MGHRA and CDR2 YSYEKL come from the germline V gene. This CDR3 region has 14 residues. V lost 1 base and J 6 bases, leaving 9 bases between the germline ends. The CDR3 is CASSQGGGAGELFF. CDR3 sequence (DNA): TGCGCCAGCAGCCAAGGCGGGGGCGCCGGGGAGCTGTTTTTT.

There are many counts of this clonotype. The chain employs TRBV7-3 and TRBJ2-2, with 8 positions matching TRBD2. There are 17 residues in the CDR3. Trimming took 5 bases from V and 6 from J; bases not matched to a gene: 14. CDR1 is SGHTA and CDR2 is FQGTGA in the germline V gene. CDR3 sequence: CASSTPPGLGAAGELFF. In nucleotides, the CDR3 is TGTGCCAGCAGCACACCCCCGGGACTAGGAGCAGCCGGGGAGCTGTTTTTT. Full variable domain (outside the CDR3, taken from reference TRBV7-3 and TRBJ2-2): GAGVSQTPSNKVTEKGKYVELRCDPISGHTALYWYRQSLGQGPEFLIYFQGTGAADDSGLPNDRFFAVRPEGSVSTLKIQRTERGDSAVYLCASSTPPGLGAAGELFFGEGSRLTVL.

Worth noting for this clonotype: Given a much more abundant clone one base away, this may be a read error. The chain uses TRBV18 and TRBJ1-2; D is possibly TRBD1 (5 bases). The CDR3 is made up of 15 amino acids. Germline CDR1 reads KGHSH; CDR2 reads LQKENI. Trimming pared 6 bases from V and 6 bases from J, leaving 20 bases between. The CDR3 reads CASSPDSIQVHGYTF. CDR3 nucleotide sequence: TGTGCCAGCTCGCCTGACAGCATCCAAGTACATGGCTACACCTTC.

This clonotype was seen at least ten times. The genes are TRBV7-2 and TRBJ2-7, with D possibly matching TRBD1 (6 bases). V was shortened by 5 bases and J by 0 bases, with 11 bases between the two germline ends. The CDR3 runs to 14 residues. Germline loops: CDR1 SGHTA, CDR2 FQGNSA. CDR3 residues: CASSPRTDSYEQYF. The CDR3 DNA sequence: TGTGCCAGCAGCCCGCGGACAGACTCCTACGAGCAGTACTTC.